This TCR beta chain came from a study of T-cell reconstitution after alpha-beta-depleted transplantation in children. This CDR3 comprises 14 residues. Trimming left V 1 base short and J 4 bases short, with 7 bases between. Per the germline V gene, CDR1 is SGHTA and CDR2 is FQGNSA. This clonotype was recorded at least ten times. Preparation of the TCRbeta library was carried out with unique molecular identifiers. TCRdb independently ran MiXCR on the PCR reads; one entry per CDR3 protein. The sample holds about 640,000 distinct CDR3 sequences; roughly 15% are singletons and the top ten take approximately 1.1%.

The starting material was PBMCs from the stem cell graft donor, obtained from the stem cell graft. This sequence was found in a human donor who donated a stem cell graft to a child with acute myeloid leukemia. V usage is TRBV7-2 and J usage is TRBJ2-2; no reliable D call. CDR3 residues: CASSLVRGTGELFF. The CDR3, as DNA: TGTGCCAGCAGCTTAGTCCGTGGCACCGGGGAGCTGTTTTTT. The variable domain in full, completed from reference TRBV7-2 and TRBJ2-2, reads GAGVSQSPSNKVTEKGKDVELRCDPISGHTALYWYRQSLGQGLEFLIYFQGNSAPDKSGLPSDRFSAERTGGSVSTLTIQRTQQEDSAVYLCASSLVRGTGELFFGEGSRLTVL.